This entry is about one T cell receptor beta chain. Its cognate antigen has yet to be identified. Base quality data are lacking; no much larger clone is found one base away. From the germline V gene, CDR1 is SGDLS and CDR2 is YYNGEE. There are 14 amino acids in the CDR3, from cysteine to phenylalanine inclusive. Only the CDR3 region is kept as DNA, spanning 42 bases read in frame from base 1. The V end loses 0 bases and the J end loses 4 bases, and a stretch of 8 bases separates them. This record belongs to a study of OX40 agonist ivuxolimab in advanced cancers. With respect to the entire study: The costimulatory receptor OX40 (CD134) was targeted by ivuxolimab, a fully human IgG2 agonistic monoclonal antibody. Intravenous ivuxolimab was administered to patients every 2 weeks at six dose levels: 0.01, 0.1, 0.3, 1.5, 3 and 10 mg/kg. Of the roughly 54 dose-escalation patients, hepatocellular carcinoma was present in approximately 20, melanoma in approximately 15, renal cell carcinoma in 9 and head and neck cancer in 9. The dose-escalation cohort was around 84% male with a mean age of roughly 62 years, ranging from roughly 23 to 79. Prior anti-PD-1, anti-PD-L1 or anti-CTLA-4 therapy was permitted, and checkpoint inhibitors had been received by around 40% of dose-escalation patients. Three dose-escalation patients achieved partial responses, one with hepatocellular carcinoma and two with cutaneous melanoma. Peripheral TCRbeta sequencing aimed to test whether ivuxolimab altered TCR sequence diversity and caused clonal T-cell expansion. The monotherapy dose-escalation portion (N ≈ 56 patients) of the phase I ivuxolimab trial is reported in the paper.

Patients with autoimmune disease history or receiving systemic immunosuppression were excluded from the trial. In every dose cohort, peripheral blood was drawn for TCR sequencing at baseline, cycle 4 day 1, and cycle 7 day 1. The samples were taken from a phase I, first-in-human, multicenter, open-label dose-escalation trial of ivuxolimab. The trial enrolled adults with locally advanced or metastatic head and neck squamous cell, hepatocellular, melanoma or renal cell carcinoma. Before TCR sequencing, CD4+ and CD8+ T cells were separately sorted from peripheral blood. Genomic DNA was isolated from the sorted cells so that the TCRbeta CDR3 region could be sequenced. TCRbeta CDR3 regions were sequenced using the immunoSEQ Assay. Imported from immuneACCESS, the table was reduced by TCRdb to in-frame sequences with V and J called. These copies leave out some clones; in studies compared against another copy, an unresolved V gene accounts for under half, and the cause of the remainder is not known. The sample yields over 95,000 clones; 70% to 85% were counted once. Roughly 1.5% of the sample comes from the top ten.

What the authors observed across the whole study: The antigen specificity of the clonally expanded peripheral T cells was not determined. In the 0.1-3.0 mg/kg groups, partial responders were among the patients with the lowest normalized peripheral clonal expansion, particularly in CD8+ T cells. Low levels of normalized T-cell clonal expansion were also shown by some nonresponding patients. At doses from 0.1 to 3.0 mg/kg, clonal expansion was seen in both CD4+ and CD8+ blood T cells between baseline and week 6. After ivuxolimab, expanded clones were on average more numerous among CD8+ T cells than among CD4+ T cells.

The V and J genes are TRBV9 and TRBJ1-3; the D gene remains uncertain. The receptor was isolated from an adult with an advanced solid tumor such as melanoma, head and neck, liver or kidney cancer. The sample was CD4+ or CD8+ T cells sorted from blood, taken in a trial of the OX40 agonist ivuxolimab. The bases are TGTGCCAGCAGCGTAGGAACGGGGGGAAACACCATATATTTT. Translated, this gives CASSVGTGGNTIYF.